The 20 T cell receptor beta chains reported below all come from one sample, sequenced in a study of response to subunit inactivated influenza vaccine. TCRdb called the RT-PCR reads again in MiXCR, with one record for every CDR3 protein. The sample lists 530,000 or so distinct CDR3 sequences; 25% were seen once. This specimen consisted of CD4+ T cells sorted from PBMCs, obtained 5 to 6 days after vaccination. The receptors originated from a middle-aged man who received an inactivated influenza vaccine.

This clonotype has ten or more counts. CDR3 amino acids: CASSPTGSTDTQYF. The CDR3 DNA follows: TGTGCCAGCAGCCCGACAGGGAGCACAGATACGCAGTATTTT. V and J are TRBV7-2 and TRBJ2-3; TRBD1 aligns across 7 bases. There are 14 residues in the CDR3. The V segment lost 5 bases and the J segment 0 bases; nucleotides outside the gene matches: 2. Germline CDR1 reads SGHTA; CDR2 reads FQGNSA. The full variable domain, with the rest looked up from reference TRBV7-2 and TRBJ2-3, is GAGVSQSPSNKVTEKGKDVELRCDPISGHTALYWYRQSLGQGLEFLIYFQGNSAPDKSGLPSDRFSAERTGGSVSTLTIQRTQQEDSAVYLCASSPTGSTDTQYFGPGTRLTVL.

This chain joins TRBV3-1 and TRBJ2-1, with D unresolved. Germline V gene lookup returns CDR1 LGHDT and CDR2 YNNKEL (reference sequence). V was cut by 6 bases and J by 5 bases, with 17 bases left in between. The CDR3 totals 15 residues. As DNA, the CDR3 is TGTGCCAGCAGACAATATCCCGGACCTCACAATGAGCAGTTCTTC. Translated: CASRQYPGPHNEQFF.

This rearrangement joins TRBV27 to TRBJ1-1; 9 bases are a match to TRBD1. The CDR3 has 14 residues. After removal of 3 bases from V and 12 bases from J, the junction contained 11 bases not matched to a gene. Germline V gene data show CDR1 as MNHEY and CDR2 as SMNVEV (reference sequence). CDR3 protein: CASSFRVGTGRTFF. CDR3 bases: TGTGCCAGCAGTTTTCGGGTCGGGACAGGGAGGACTTTCTTT.

This clonotype was seen a handful of times. The chain employs TRBV5-6 and TRBJ2-1; no definite D call. The V gene lost 2 bases and the J gene lost 6 bases, with 12 bases spanning the gap. The CDR3 is 14 amino acids. Germline V gives CDR1 SGHDT, CDR2 YYEEEE. The DNA of the CDR3 is TGTGCCAGCAGCTTCTCCGCCAGACTCAATGAGCAGTTCTTC. Its protein is CASSFSARLNEQFF.

This clonotype was observed a handful of times. The CDR3 reads CASSLEQRGPNEQFF. The CDR3 nucleotides are TGTGCCAGCAGCTTGGAACAGCGGGGGCCCAATGAGCAGTTCTTC. The chain combines TRBV5-5 with TRBJ2-1; 8 bases align to TRBD2. The germline V gene has CDR1 SGHKS and CDR2 YYEKEE (reference sequence). V was pared by 0 bases and J by 6 bases, with 5 bases of the junction left unmatched. This CDR3 comprises 15 residues.

The chain recombines TRBV29-1 with TRBJ2-1, with D perhaps TRBD1 (6 bases). CDR1 is SQVTM and CDR2 is ANQGSEA in the germline V gene. V was trimmed by 4 bases and J by 4 bases, leaving 14 bases between them. The CDR3 runs 14 residues. The CDR3 sequence: CSVVTDREYNEQFF. CDR3 DNA sequence: TGCAGCGTTGTCACGGACAGAGAATACAATGAGCAGTTCTTC.

For this clonotype: Relative to the germline gene, one junction end is altered; a read error may explain this. This chain uses TRBV20-1 with TRBJ2-3; 7 nucleotides line up with TRBD2. CDR3 length equals 15 residues. Germline V gene data show CDR1 as DFQATT and CDR2 as SNEGSKA (reference sequence). The CDR3: CCAPDPARGTGGQYF. CDR3 bases: TGCTGTGCACCCGACCCGGCCAGAGGCACGGGGGGACAGTATTTT.

This chain links TRBV20-1 with TRBJ2-1; D is tentatively TRBD1 or TRBD2 (6 bases each). Trimming left V 0 bases short and J 3 bases short, with 27 bases between. Germline V gene lookup returns CDR1 DFQATT and CDR2 SNEGSKA (reference sequence). CDR3 size: 20 residues. The CDR3 bases are TGCAGTGCTAGAGACTCACGTCCGAGAGGAGGGGGGCTTTTCTACAATGAGCAGTTCTTC. It is translated as CSARDSRPRGGGLFYNEQFF.

This chain joins TRBV15 and TRBJ2-5, with D uncertain. The V end was cut by 3 bases, the J end by 5 bases, with 16 bases between. The CDR3 consists of 15 residues. CDR1 and CDR2 from the germline V gene are LNHNV and YYDKDF (reference sequence). CDR3 in amino acids: CATSSDPAQRETQYF. The CDR3 nucleotides read TGTGCCACCAGCAGCGATCCAGCGCAAAGGGAGACCCAGTACTTC.

This clonotype has only a few counts. The chain employs TRBV6-1 and TRBJ1-6; no definite D call. Trimming removed 6 bases at V and 7 bases at J, with 13 bases between. Germline loops: CDR1 MNHNS, CDR2 SASEGT. CDR3 length: 14 residues. CDR3 DNA: TGTGCCAGCAGGTCGGGGAGGGTAAATTCACCCCTCCACTTT. Protein sequence: CASRSGRVNSPLHF.

The rearrangement links TRBV5-1 to TRBJ2-5; D may match TRBD1 or TRBD2 (5 bases each). V was cut by 6 bases and J by 1 base, with 16 bases left in between. From germline, CDR1 is SGHRS and CDR2 YFSETQ. The CDR3 totals 15 residues. The CDR3 sequence is CASTNGAGLQETQYF. Here the CDR3 DNA reads TGCGCCAGCACCAACGGGGCAGGGCTCCAAGAGACCCAGTACTTC.

The chain has TRBV20-1 and TRBJ1-5, with a possible D match to TRBD1 (5 bases). V shed 3 bases and J shed 4 bases, with 10 bases lying between them. CDR1 DFQATT and CDR2 SNEGSKA come from the germline V gene (reference sequence). The CDR3 is made up of 13 amino acids. The CDR3 here is CSARGRGNQPQHF. The CDR3 bases are TGCAGTGCTAGGGGGAGGGGAAATCAGCCCCAGCATTTT.

V usage is TRBV12-3 or TRBV12-4 and J usage is TRBJ2-7; 9 bases align to TRBD2. The CDR3 covers 15 residues. V lost 0 bases to trimming and J lost 4 bases; unmatched junction nucleotides: 4. The CDR3: CASSLAHSGSYEQYF. CDR3 nucleotides: TGTGCCAGCAGTTTAGCGCATAGCGGGAGTTACGAGCAGTACTTC.

V and J are TRBV4-2 and TRBJ1-4, with D perhaps matching TRBD1 (5 bases). V was pared by 0 bases and J by 1 base, with 18 bases between. The CDR3 is made up of 19 amino acids. The germline gives CDR1 LGHNA, CDR2 YNFKEQ. This chain's CDR3 is CASSQDKAGSGGTNEKLFF. The CDR3 DNA follows: TGTGCCAGCAGCCAAGATAAAGCAGGATCGGGGGGAACTAATGAAAAACTGTTTTTT.

This clonotype was observed a few times. The chain combines TRBV24-1 with TRBJ1-1; no definite D call. Deletions cut 5 bases from V and 1 base from J, with 10 bases between. This CDR3 is built from 14 residues. In germline, CDR1 is KGHDR, CDR2 SFDVKD. The CDR3 DNA reads as TGTGCCACCAGTGGTTCCGGGCCGAACACTGAAGCTTTCTTT. This translates into CATSGSGPNTEAFF.

This clonotype has a handful of counts. The CDR3: CASSQDNWGGTEAFF. Written as DNA, the CDR3 is TGCGCCAGCAGCCAAGATAACTGGGGGGGGACTGAAGCTTTCTTT. The gene calls are TRBV4-3 and TRBJ1-1; possible D gene TRBD1, 5 bases. Germline CDR1 reads LGHNA; CDR2 reads YSLEER. The germline V and J ends were trimmed by 0 bases and 5 bases, with 13 bases remaining between them. The CDR3 is made up of 15 amino acids.

This clonotype was detected a few times. The CDR3 DNA follows: TGTGCCAGCAGCCAGCGGACAGGGTTGAATGAGCAGTTCTTC. Translating gives CASSQRTGLNEQFF. J is TRBJ2-1 and V is TRBV16, with 8 bases identical to TRBD1. V was pared by 3 bases and J by 7 bases, with 5 bases of the junction left unmatched. This CDR3 has 14 residues. Germline V gene data show CDR1 as KGHSY and CDR2 as FQNENV.

V gene TRBV20-1 combines with J gene TRBJ2-7; 7 positions match TRBD2. This CDR3 spans 11 amino acids. Germline CDR1 DFQATT, CDR2 SNEGSKA (reference sequence). V lost 6 bases, J lost 4 bases, and 3 bases stayed unmatched. The CDR3 DNA is TGCAGTGCGAGCGGGATATACGAGCAGTACTTC. Residues: CSASGIYEQYF.

This clonotype has more than one count but fewer than ten. The V gene is TRBV4-3, the J gene TRBJ2-3; 13 nucleotides line up with TRBD2. The junction had 4 bases not matched to a gene; V was cut back by 1 base and J by 0 bases. This CDR3 has 18 amino acids. Germline V gene sequence: CDR1 LGHNA, CDR2 YSLEER. The CDR3: CASSQAGTSGKSTDTQYF. For the CDR3, the DNA is TGCGCCAGCAGCCAAGCCGGGACTAGCGGGAAAAGCACAGATACGCAGTATTTT.

This chain joins TRBV5-1 and TRBJ2-3; D not certain. CDR3 length: 18 amino acids. Germline V lookup: CDR1 SGHRS, CDR2 YFSETQ. Trimming shortened V by 1 base and J by 0 bases, and 18 bases separated the two germline ends. Here the CDR3 DNA reads TGCGCCAGCAGCTTGTTCGTCCGGGCGGATTCTAGCACAGATACGCAGTATTTT. Its protein product is CASSLFVRADSSTDTQYF. The complete variable domain, with remaining parts taken from reference TRBV5-1 and TRBJ2-3, reads KAGVTQTPRYLIKTRGQQVTLSCSPISGHRSVSWYQQTPGQGLQFLFEYFSETQRNKGNFPGRFSGRQFSNSRSEMNVSTLELGDSALYLCASSLFVRADSSTDTQYFGPGTRLTVL.